This entry is about one T cell receptor (beta chain). Its antigen is not identified. This sample is drawn from a study of T cell clones after liver transplantation. General study points: Conclusions were preliminary, with small, heterogeneous patient groups. Graft donor-reactive T cells possibly entered the graft instead of undergoing deletion.

Thawed unstimulated PBMCs were FACS-sorted by CD3, CD4 and CD8 into two populations. CDR1 and CDR2 (germline): MDHEN, SYDVKM. With 2 bases clipped from V and 0 bases from J, the junction kept 2 bases outside the gene matches. The CDR3 has 15 amino acids. TCRdb's copy holds only in-frame clones and misses some; the assay was immunoSEQ multiplex PCR. The data hold about 33,000 clones, with around 94% observed a single time. The chain has TRBV28 and TRBJ2-3; 7 positions agree with TRBD2. The clonotype was recovered from a human patient who received a liver transplant. Some T cells may arise from the graft donor. The sample here was CD8+ T cells from blood, taken 12 months after liver transplant. The DNA of the CDR3 is TGTGCCAGCAGTTTAAGCGGGAAGAGCACAGATACGCAGTATTTT. Its translation is CASSLSGKSTDTQYF.